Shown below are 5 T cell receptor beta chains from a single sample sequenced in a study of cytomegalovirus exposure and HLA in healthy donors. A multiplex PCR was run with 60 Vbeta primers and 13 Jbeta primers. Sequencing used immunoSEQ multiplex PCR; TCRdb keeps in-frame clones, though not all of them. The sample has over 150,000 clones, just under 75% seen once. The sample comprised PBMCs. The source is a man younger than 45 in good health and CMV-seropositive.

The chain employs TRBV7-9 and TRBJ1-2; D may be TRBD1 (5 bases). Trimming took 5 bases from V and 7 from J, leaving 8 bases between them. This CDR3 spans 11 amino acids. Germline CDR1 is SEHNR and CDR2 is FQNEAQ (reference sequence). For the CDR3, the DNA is TGTGCCAGCAGCGCCAGGGCTGGCTACACCTTC. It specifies CASSARAGYTF.

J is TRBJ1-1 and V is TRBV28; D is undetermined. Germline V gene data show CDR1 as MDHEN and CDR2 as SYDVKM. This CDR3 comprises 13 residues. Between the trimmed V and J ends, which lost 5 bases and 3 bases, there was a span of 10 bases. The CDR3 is CASSDTAHTEAFF. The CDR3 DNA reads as TGTGCCAGCAGTGACACGGCCCACACTGAAGCTTTCTTT.

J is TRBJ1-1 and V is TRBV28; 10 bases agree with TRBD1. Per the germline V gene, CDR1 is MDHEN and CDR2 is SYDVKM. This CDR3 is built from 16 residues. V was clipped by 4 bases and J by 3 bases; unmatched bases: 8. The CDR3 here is CASSYHLGQGDTEAFF. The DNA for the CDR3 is TGTGCCAGCAGTTACCATCTAGGACAGGGGGACACTGAAGCTTTCTTT.

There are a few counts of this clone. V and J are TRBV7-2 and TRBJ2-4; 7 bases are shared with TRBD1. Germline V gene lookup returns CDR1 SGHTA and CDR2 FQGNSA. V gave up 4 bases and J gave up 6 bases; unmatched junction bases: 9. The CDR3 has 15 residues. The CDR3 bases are TGTGCCAGCAGCTCCTACAGGGGAGACATAAACATTCAGTACTTC. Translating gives CASSSYRGDINIQYF.

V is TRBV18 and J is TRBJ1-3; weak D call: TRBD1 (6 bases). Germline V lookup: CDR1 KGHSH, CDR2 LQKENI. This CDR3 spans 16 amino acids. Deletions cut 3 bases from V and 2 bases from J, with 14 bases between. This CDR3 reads CASSPPGHRPGNTIYF. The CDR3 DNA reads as TGTGCCAGCTCACCGCCGGGACACCGCCCTGGAAACACCATATATTTT.